These 12 T cell receptor beta chains came from one sample sequenced in a study of cytomegalovirus exposure and HLA in healthy donors. Both 60 Vbeta primers and 13 Jbeta primers went into the PCR. Method: immunoSEQ multiplex PCR; TCRdb's copy keeps in-frame clones and lacks some. The sample consists of approximately 150,000 clones, approximately 77% of them appearing once. The sequencing sample was made of PBMCs. These receptor sequences come from a male donor in good health and CMV-seropositive.

The V and J genes are TRBV4-2 and TRBJ2-7, with 10 nucleotides matching TRBD2. CDR3 length: 16 residues. Germline V lookup: CDR1 LGHNA, CDR2 YNFKEQ. V trimming: 0 bases; J trimming: 3 bases; junction bases outside the gene matches: 5. CDR3 DNA sequence: TGTGCCAGCAGCCAAGACCTAGCGGGGGAGAACTACGAGCAGTACTTC. This translates into CASSQDLAGENYEQYF.

The gene calls are TRBV5-1 and TRBJ1-6; TRBD1 matches 9 bases. J was trimmed by 5 bases and V by 1 base; bases with no gene match: 4. This CDR3 contains 16 residues. Germline V gene data show CDR1 as SGHRS and CDR2 as YFSETQ. The CDR3 here is CASSLTRQGDNSPLHF. DNA for the CDR3: TGCGCCAGCAGCTTGACGAGACAGGGGGATAATTCACCCCTCCACTTT.

This clone was observed a single time. This chain links TRBV10-3 with TRBJ1-2, with TRBD1 identical over 9 bases. The germline gives CDR1 ENHRY, CDR2 SYGVKD. The CDR3 runs 15 residues. Germline trimming cut 3 bases from V and 4 bases from J; bases unmatched to any gene: 6. This CDR3 reads CAISERDRVIYGYTF. In DNA, the CDR3 is TGTGCCATCAGTGAAAGGGACAGGGTGATCTATGGCTACACCTTC.

The gene calls are TRBV7-9 and TRBJ1-5; tentative D call: TRBD1 (5 bases). CDR1 and CDR2 (germline): SEHNR, FQNEAQ (reference sequence). The CDR3 sequence is 13 residues long. V was shortened by 2 bases and J by 5 bases, with 7 bases between the two germline ends. As DNA, the CDR3 is TGTGCCAGCAGCTTATTAGGGGATCAGCCCCAGCATTTT. Translated: CASSLLGDQPQHF. Full variable domain (remainder filled in from reference TRBV7-9 and TRBJ1-5): DTGVSQNPRHKITKRGQNVTFRCDPISEHNRLYWYRQTLGQGPEFLTYFQNEAQLEKSRLLSDRFSAERPKGSFSTLEIQRTEQGDSAMYLCASSLLGDQPQHFGDGTRLSIL.

The chain links TRBV4-3 to TRBJ2-3; D is possibly TRBD2 (7 bases). CDR1 and CDR2 (germline): LGHNA, YSLEER. V lost 3 bases and J lost 6, with 16 bases in between. The CDR3 loop spans 15 amino acids. DNA for the CDR3: TGCGCCAGCAGCCACAGAGGGGGGGGAGGGGATACGCAGTATTTT. Translating gives CASSHRGGGGDTQYF.

For this clone: Within the sample, other DNA sequences also encode this same CDR3. This chain uses TRBV5-4 with TRBJ1-2, with D maybe TRBD1 (5 bases). CDR3 length equals 14 residues. The germline V gene encodes CDR1 SGHNT and CDR2 YYREEE (reference sequence). Trimming took off 5 bases at V and 2 bases at J, with 13 bases between the two ends. CDR3 in amino acids: CASSTDRPNYGYTF. The CDR3 region has the DNA TGTGCCAGCAGTACTGACAGACCAAACTATGGCTACACCTTC. Variable domain in full (rest from reference TRBV5-4 and TRBJ1-2): ETGVTQSPTHLIKTRGQQVTLRCSSQSGHNTVSWYQQALGQGPQFIFQYYREEENGRGNFPPRFSGLQFPNYSSELNVNALELDDSALYLCASSTDRPNYGYTFGSGTRLTVV.

This chain joins TRBV7-9 and TRBJ1-1; possibly TRBD1 for D (5 bases). The V and J ends lost 5 bases and 0 bases respectively, with 16 bases between them. This CDR3 spans 16 amino acids. Germline CDR1 reads SEHNR; CDR2 reads FQNEAQ (reference sequence). The CDR3 nucleotides are TGTGCCAGCAGCGGACAAATCGGGACTTTGAACACTGAAGCTTTCTTT. Encoded protein: CASSGQIGTLNTEAFF.

This chain uses TRBV29-1 with TRBJ2-2; D might be TRBD2 (6 bases). Germline values: CDR1 SQVTM, CDR2 ANQGSEA. The germline V and J ends were trimmed by 6 bases and 0 bases, with 14 bases remaining between them. This CDR3 comprises 15 residues. In DNA, the CDR3 is TGCAGCGTCGGAACGGGACTTACGAACACCGGGGAGCTGTTTTTT. Amino acids: CSVGTGLTNTGELFF.

This rearrangement joins TRBV7-2 to TRBJ1-6; maybe TRBD1 (5 bases). The V end lost 2 bases, the J end lost 8 bases, and 13 bases lay between the germline ends. This CDR3 contains 15 residues. The V gene's germline CDR1 is SGHTA and CDR2 FQGNSA. The CDR3 reads CASSLRGTEDSPLHF. The CDR3 DNA reads as TGTGCCAGCAGCTTAAGAGGGACTGAGGATTCACCCCTCCACTTT.

The J gene is TRBJ1-1, the V gene TRBV7-9; D possibly corresponds to TRBD1 (6 bases). The CDR3 consists of 14 residues. With 3 bases removed from V and 4 bases from J, the gap between germline ends came to 12 bases. Germline CDR1 and CDR2: SEHNR and FQNEAQ (reference sequence). The CDR3 sequence: CASSLALGGTEAFF. CDR3 nucleotide sequence: TGTGCCAGCAGCTTGGCCCTAGGGGGCACTGAAGCTTTCTTT.

The rearrangement joins TRBV30 to TRBJ1-6; 10 bases agree with TRBD1. The length of the CDR3 is 17 residues. The ends lost 2 bases at V and 8 bases at J; junction bases unmatched: 12. Germline loops: CDR1 GTSNPN, CDR2 SVGIG (reference sequence). The CDR3 DNA follows: TGTGCCTGGAGTCATGGGCCTCCGGGACAGGGGTATTCACCCCTCCACTTT. Translation gives CAWSHGPPGQGYSPLHF.

The rearrangement uses TRBV7-3 and TRBJ1-1; 7 bases are shared with TRBD1. Germline CDR1 and CDR2: SGHTA and FQGTGA. CDR3 size: 16 residues. V lost 5 bases and J lost 3; bases outside the gene matches: 12. This CDR3 reads CASSPTGALVDTEAFF. The CDR3, as DNA: TGTGCCAGCAGCCCAACAGGGGCGTTGGTGGACACTGAAGCTTTCTTT.